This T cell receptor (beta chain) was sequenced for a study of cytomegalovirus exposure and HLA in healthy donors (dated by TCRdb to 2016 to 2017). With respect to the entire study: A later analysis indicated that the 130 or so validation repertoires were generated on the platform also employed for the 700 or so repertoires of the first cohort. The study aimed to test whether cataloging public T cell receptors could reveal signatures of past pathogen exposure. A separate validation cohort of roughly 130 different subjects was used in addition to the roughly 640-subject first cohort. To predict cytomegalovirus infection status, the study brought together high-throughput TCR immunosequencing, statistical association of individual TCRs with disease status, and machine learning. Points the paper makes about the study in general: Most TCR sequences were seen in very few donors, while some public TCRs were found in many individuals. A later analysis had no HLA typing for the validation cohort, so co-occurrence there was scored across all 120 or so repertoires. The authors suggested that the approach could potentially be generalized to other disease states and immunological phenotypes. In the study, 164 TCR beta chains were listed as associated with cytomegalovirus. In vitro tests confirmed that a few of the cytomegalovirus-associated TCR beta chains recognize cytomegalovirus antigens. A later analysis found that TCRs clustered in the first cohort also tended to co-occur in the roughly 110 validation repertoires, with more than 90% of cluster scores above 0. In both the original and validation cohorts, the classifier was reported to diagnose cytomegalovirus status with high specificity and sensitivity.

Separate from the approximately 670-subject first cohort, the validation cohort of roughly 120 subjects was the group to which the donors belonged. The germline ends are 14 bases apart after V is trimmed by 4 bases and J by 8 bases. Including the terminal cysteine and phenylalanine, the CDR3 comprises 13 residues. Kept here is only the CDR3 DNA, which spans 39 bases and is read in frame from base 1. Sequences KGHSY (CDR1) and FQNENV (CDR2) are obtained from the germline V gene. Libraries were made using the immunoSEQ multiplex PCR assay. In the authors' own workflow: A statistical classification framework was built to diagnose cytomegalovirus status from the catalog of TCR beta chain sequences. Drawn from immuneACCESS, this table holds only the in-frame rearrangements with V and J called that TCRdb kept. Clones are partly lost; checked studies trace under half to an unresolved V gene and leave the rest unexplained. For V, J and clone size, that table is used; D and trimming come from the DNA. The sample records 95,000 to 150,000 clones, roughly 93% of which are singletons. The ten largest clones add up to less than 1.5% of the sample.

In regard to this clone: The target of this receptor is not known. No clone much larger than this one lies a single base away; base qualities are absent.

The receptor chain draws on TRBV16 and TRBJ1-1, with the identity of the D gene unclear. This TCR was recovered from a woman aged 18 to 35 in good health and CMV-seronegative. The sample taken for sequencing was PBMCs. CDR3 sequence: CASSLIRSTEAFF. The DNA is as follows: TGTGCCAGCAGCCTTATCAGGTCGACAGAAGCTTTCTTT.